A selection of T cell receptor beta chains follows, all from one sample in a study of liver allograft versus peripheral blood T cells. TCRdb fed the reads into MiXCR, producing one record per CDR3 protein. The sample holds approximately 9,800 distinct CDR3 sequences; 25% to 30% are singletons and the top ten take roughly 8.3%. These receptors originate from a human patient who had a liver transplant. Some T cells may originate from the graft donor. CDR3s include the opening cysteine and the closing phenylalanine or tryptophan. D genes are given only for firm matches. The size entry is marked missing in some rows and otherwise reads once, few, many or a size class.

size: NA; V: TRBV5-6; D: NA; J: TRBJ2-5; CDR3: CASSTRPRQETQYF; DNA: TGTGCCAGCAGCACCCGACCCAGACAAGAGACCCAGTACTTC
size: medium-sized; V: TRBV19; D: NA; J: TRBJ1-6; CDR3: CASSISDSNNSPLHF; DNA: TGTGCCAGTAGTATCTCGGACAGTAATAATTCACCCCTCCACTTT
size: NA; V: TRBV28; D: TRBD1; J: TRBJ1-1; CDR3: CASTGGLEAFF; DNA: TGTGCCAGCACAGGGGGCCTTGAAGCTTTCTTT
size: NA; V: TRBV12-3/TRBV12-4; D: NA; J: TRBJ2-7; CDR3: CASSLDTGFGQYF; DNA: TGTGCCAGCAGTTTAGATACAGGGTTTGGGCAGTACTTC
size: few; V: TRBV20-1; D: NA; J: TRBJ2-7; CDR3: CSARDTYEQYF; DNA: TGCAGTGCTAGGGACACCTACGAGCAGTACTTC
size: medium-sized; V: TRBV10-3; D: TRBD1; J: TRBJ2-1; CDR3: CAISRDRGLNEQFF; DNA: TGTGCCATCAGCCGGGACAGGGGGCTCAATGAGCAGTTCTTC
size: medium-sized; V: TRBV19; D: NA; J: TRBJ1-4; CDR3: CASSKASGGDEKLFF; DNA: TGTGCCAGTAGTAAGGCCAGTGGGGGAGATGAAAAACTGTTTTTT
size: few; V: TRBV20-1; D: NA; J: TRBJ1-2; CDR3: CSARDGQFNYGYTF; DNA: TGCAGTGCTAGAGACGGACAGTTTAACTATGGCTACACCTTC
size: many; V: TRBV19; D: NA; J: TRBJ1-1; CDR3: CASINTGLEAFF; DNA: TGTGCCAGTATCAATACGGGGCTTGAAGCTTTCTTT
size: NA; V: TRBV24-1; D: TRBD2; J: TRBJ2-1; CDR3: CATSDPSTSGTRNEQFF; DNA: TGTGCCACCAGTGATCCTTCGACTAGCGGGACTAGGAATGAGCAGTTCTTC
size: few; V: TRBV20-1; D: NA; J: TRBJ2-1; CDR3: CSAPPSYNEQFF; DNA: TGCAGTGCTCCTCCCAGTTACAATGAGCAGTTCTTC
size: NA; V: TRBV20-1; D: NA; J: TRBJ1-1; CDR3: CSARDTAGYNEAFF; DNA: TGCAGTGCTAGAGATACGGCCGGGTACAATGAAGCTTTCTTT
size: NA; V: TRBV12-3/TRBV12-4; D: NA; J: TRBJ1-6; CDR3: CASTPADSDSPLHF; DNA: TGTGCCAGCACTCCCGCGGACAGCGATTCACCCCTCCACTTT
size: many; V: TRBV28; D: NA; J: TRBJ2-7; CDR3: CASSYETYYEQYF; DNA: TGTGCCAGCAGTTATGAGACCTACTACGAGCAGTACTTC
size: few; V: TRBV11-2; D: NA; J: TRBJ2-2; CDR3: CASSAKRRAKTAGELFF; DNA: TGTGCCAGCAGCGCTAAAAGGCGGGCCAAAACGGCAGGGGAGCTGTTTTTT
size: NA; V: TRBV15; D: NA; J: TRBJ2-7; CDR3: CATSRDRDTFYEQYF; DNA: TGTGCCACCAGCAGAGATCGGGATACATTCTACGAGCAGTACTTC
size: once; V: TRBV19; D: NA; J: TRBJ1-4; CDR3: CASSIEQQGRRKLFF; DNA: TGTGCCAGTAGTATAGAACAGCAGGGGAGGAGAAAACTGTTTTTT
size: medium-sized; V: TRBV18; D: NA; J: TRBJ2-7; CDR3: CASSPNTGLYEQYF; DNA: TGTGCCAGCTCACCAAATACTGGGTTGTACGAGCAGTACTTC
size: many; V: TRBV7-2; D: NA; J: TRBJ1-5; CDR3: CASSLAGGLSNQPQHF; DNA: TGTGCCAGCAGCTTAGCAGGGGGGCTTAGCAATCAGCCCCAGCATTTT
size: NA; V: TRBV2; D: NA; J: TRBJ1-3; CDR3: CASSEDTSSGNTIYF; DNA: TGTGCCAGCAGTGAAGACACAAGCTCTGGAAACACCATATATTTT
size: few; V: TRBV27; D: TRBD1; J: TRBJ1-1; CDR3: CASSSYTGETEAFF; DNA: TGTGCCAGCAGCTCCTACACAGGGGAGACTGAAGCTTTCTTT
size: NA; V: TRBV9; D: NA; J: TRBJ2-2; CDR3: CASSGHNELFF; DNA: TGTGCCAGCAGCGGGCACAACGAGCTGTTTTTT
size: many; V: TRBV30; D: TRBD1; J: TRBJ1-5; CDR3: CAFAQGVGNQPQHF; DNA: TGTGCATTTGCCCAGGGGGTTGGCAATCAGCCCCAGCATTTT
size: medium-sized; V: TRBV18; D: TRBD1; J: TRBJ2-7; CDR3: CASSPLPGQGSYEQYF; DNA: TGTGCCAGCTCACCCCTCCCGGGACAGGGGTCCTACGAGCAGTACTTC
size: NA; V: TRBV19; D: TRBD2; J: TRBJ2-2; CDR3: CASSSAGRLAGSTGELFF; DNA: TGTGCCAGTAGTAGTGCTGGTCGACTAGCGGGAAGTACCGGGGAGCTGTTTTTT
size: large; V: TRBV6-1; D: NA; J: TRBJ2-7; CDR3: CASSENPRADSTYEQYF; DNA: TGTGCCAGCAGTGAAAATCCCAGAGCGGACAGTACCTACGAGCAGTACTTC
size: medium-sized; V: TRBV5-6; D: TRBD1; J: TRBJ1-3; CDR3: CASSLQGAGNTIYF; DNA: TGTGCCAGCAGCTTACAGGGGGCTGGAAACACCATATATTTT
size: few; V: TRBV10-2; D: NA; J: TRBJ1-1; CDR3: CASSESVSSSMNTEAFF; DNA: TGCGCCAGCAGTGAGTCGGTATCGAGTAGTATGAACACTGAAGCTTTCTTT
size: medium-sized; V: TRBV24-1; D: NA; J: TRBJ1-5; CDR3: CATSQPQHF; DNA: TGTGCCACCAGTCAGCCCCAGCATTTT
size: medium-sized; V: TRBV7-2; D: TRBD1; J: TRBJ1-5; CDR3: CASSLAGGANQPQHF; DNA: TGTGCCAGCAGCCTGGCAGGGGGGGCCAATCAGCCCCAGCATTTT
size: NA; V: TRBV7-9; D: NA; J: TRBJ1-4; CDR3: CASSQDTLTQKLFF; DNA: TGTGCCAGCAGCCAAGACACCCTAACTCAAAAACTGTTTTTT
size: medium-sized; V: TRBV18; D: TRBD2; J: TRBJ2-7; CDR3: CASSPSDYDSGSAYEQYF; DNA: TGTGCCAGCTCACCATCCGACTACGATAGCGGGAGCGCCTACGAGCAGTACTTC
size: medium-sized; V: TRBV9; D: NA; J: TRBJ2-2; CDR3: CASSVGGPGGAGELFF; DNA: TGTGCCAGCAGCGTAGGGGGGCCTGGTGGTGCCGGGGAGCTGTTTTTT
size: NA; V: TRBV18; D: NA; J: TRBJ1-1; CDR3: CASSLTENTEAFF; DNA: TGTGCCAGCTCACTGACAGAGAACACTGAAGCTTTCTTT
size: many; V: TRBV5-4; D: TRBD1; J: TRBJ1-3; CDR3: CASSWGDRGAGNTIYF; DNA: TGTGCCAGCAGCTGGGGGGACAGGGGAGCTGGAAACACCATATATTTT